This TCR beta chain comes out of a study of T cell responses to AZD1222 COVID-19 vaccine. At the level of the study: The analysis combined second doses at about 4 or about 12 weeks.

V shed 1 base and J shed 5 bases, with 1 base lying between them. The CDR3 runs to 11 residues. CDR1 is KGHDR, CDR2 SFDVKD, per germline. TCRdb keeps only in-frame clones here, not all; method: immunoSEQ multiplex PCR. The sample has about 170,000 clones; 90% are singletons. Sample: peripheral blood, taken on day 0 of AZD1222 vaccination. The clonotype was recovered from an adult in good health. The rearrangement joins TRBV24-1 to TRBJ2-5; D call uncertain. The DNA of the CDR3 is TGTGCCACCAGTGATTTTGAGACCCAGTACTTC. Translation gives CATSDFETQYF.